These 9 T cell receptor beta chains were sequenced from one sample in a study of shared clonotypes between healthy human individuals. Assay: immunoSEQ multiplex PCR; the TCRdb copy retains only in-frame clones and omits some. The data show roughly 1,500,000 clones, approximately 98.5% seen once. Sequencing was performed on naive CD4+ T cells sorted from blood. Subset described: CD45RA+ positively selected. All receptors come from a man younger than 45 in good health.

The chain is built from TRBV5-1 and TRBJ2-2; D uncertain. Trimming stripped 5 bases from V and 9 bases from J, with 8 bases between. The CDR3 is made up of 11 amino acids. Germline CDR1 reads SGHRS; CDR2 reads YFSETQ. CDR3 loop: CASRGSRELFF. CDR3 nucleotide sequence: TGCGCCAGCAGAGGCTCTAGGGAGCTGTTTTTT. Full variable domain (missing parts from reference TRBV5-1 and TRBJ2-2): KAGVTQTPRYLIKTRGQQVTLSCSPISGHRSVSWYQQTPGQGLQFLFEYFSETQRNKGNFPGRFSGRQFSNSRSEMNVSTLELGDSALYLCASRGSRELFFGEGSRLTVL.

This clone was detected once. The V gene is TRBV11-1, the J gene TRBJ1-5; D is ambiguous. Trimming shortened V by 5 bases and J by 5 bases, and 13 bases separated the two germline ends. Germline CDR1 and CDR2: SGHAT and FQDESV (reference sequence). This CDR3 comprises 14 residues. CDR3: CASSSRQRDQPQHF. The CDR3 DNA follows: TGTGCCAGCAGCAGTCGGCAGAGAGATCAGCCCCAGCATTTT.

The chain links TRBV7-8 to TRBJ1-1; D call uncertain. The CDR3 runs 13 residues. V was pared by 5 bases and J by 2 bases, with 9 bases between. The germline gives CDR1 SGHVS, CDR2 FQNEAQ. The CDR3 loop is CASSRGRNTEAFF. The CDR3 coding sequence is TGTGCCAGCAGCCGTGGACGAAACACTGAAGCTTTCTTT.

The CDR3 here is CASSPPLSTEKLFF. The CDR3, as DNA: TGTGCCAGCTCACCACCTTTATCTACCGAAAAACTGTTTTTT. The V and J genes are TRBV18 and TRBJ1-4; D is ambiguous. This CDR3 is 14 amino acids long. In germline, CDR1 is KGHSH, CDR2 LQKENI. V gave up 0 bases and J gave up 8 bases, with 10 bases separating them.

V and J are TRBV9 and TRBJ1-1; no clear D gene. This CDR3 has 15 residues. Trimming removed 1 base at V and 8 bases at J, with 18 bases between. CDR1 is SGDLS and CDR2 is YYNGEE in the germline V gene. As DNA, the CDR3 is TGTGCCAGCAGCGTAACCCAGGCCCCGGGTTCCGAAGCTTTCTTT. This encodes CASSVTQAPGSEAFF.

The chain couples TRBV5-8 to TRBJ2-2; D gene uncertain. The germline V gene encodes CDR1 SGHTS and CDR2 YDEGEE. V gave up 4 bases and J gave up 1 base, with 14 bases separating them. The CDR3 loop spans 16 amino acids. CDR3 coding DNA: TGTGCCAGCAGCCCCAGGCTCGGACGGAACACCGGGGAGCTGTTTTTT. Translation: CASSPRLGRNTGELFF.

The chain carries TRBV7-9 and TRBJ2-7; TRBD2 agrees at 12 bases. The germline CDR1 and CDR2 sequences are SEHNR and FQNEAQ (reference sequence). CDR3 length: 18 residues. The trim removed 4 bases at V and 5 bases at J, leaving 15 bases unmatched. The CDR3 region has the DNA TGTGCCAGCAGCTCGGGGAGACTAGCGGGAGTGATGGGAAACGAGCAGTACTTC. This gives the protein CASSSGRLAGVMGNEQYF.

In this sample, this clone turned up once. V is TRBV19 and J is TRBJ2-7, with D unresolved. Germline assignment: CDR1 LNHDA and CDR2 SQIVND (reference sequence). The CDR3 contains 15 residues. V gave up 4 bases and J gave up 2 bases, with 15 bases separating them. DNA of the CDR3: TGTGCCAGTAGTAATCGGGCTGCGGATCCCTACGAGCAGTACTTC. Residues: CASSNRAADPYEQYF.

The chain couples TRBV19 to TRBJ2-5, with 7 bases that match TRBD1. The CDR3 has 18 amino acids. The V segment lost 6 bases and the J segment 3 bases; nucleotides outside the gene matches: 19. The V gene's germline CDR1 is LNHDA and CDR2 SQIVND (reference sequence). The CDR3 DNA sequence: TGTGCCAGTAGGGGCCGACAGGGTGGTTTCCACGTGGAAGAGACCCAGTACTTC. Its translation is CASRGRQGGFHVEETQYF.